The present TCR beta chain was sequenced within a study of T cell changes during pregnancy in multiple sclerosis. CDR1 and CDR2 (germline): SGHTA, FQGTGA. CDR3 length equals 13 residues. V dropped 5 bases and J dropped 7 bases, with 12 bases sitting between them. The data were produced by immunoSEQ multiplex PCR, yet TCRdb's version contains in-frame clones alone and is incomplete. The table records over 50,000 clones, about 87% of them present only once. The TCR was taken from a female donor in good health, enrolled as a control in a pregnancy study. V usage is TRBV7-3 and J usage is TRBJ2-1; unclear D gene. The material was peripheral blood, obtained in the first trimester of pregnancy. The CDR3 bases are TGTGCCAGCAGCCTAGGATACGGGAATGAGCAGTTCTTC. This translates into CASSLGYGNEQFF.